The present T cell receptor (beta chain) was sequenced within a study of blood T cell repertoires in COVID-19. Germline V gene sequence: CDR1 MDHEN, CDR2 SYDVKM. Deletions cut 7 bases from V and 0 bases from J, with 16 bases between. This CDR3 has 16 residues. The repertoire was sequenced with immunoSEQ multiplex PCR; TCRdb's copy has only in-frame clones and lacks some. Of approximately 260,000 clones listed, about 90% are singletons. This receptor was obtained from a woman in her 70s with COVID-19, enrolled during active disease. The material sequenced was peripheral blood. This chain links TRBV28 with TRBJ2-1, with TRBD1 as a possible D gene (5 bases). This CDR3 reads CASTSKRGHSYNEQFF. For the CDR3, the DNA is TGTGCCAGCACCTCGAAAAGGGGTCACTCCTACAATGAGCAGTTCTTC. Drawing the rest from reference TRBV28 and TRBJ2-1, the complete variable domain is DVKVTQSSRYLVKRTGEKVFLECVQDMDHENMFWYRQDPGLGLRLIYFSYDVKMKEKGDIPEGYSVSREKKERFSLILESASTNQTSMYLCASTSKRGHSYNEQFFGPGTRLTVL.